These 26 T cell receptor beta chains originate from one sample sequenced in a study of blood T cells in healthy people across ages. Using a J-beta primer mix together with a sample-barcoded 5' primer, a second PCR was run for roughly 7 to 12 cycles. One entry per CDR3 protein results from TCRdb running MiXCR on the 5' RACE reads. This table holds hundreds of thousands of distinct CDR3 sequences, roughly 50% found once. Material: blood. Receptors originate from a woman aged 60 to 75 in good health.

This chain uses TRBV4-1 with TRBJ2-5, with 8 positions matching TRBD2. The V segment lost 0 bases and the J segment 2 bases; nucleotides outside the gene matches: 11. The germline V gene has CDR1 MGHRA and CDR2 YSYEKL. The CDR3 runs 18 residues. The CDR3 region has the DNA TGCGCCAGCAGCCAAGAACCTGGGGGACTAGTGGGACAAGAGACCCAGTACTTC. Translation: CASSQEPGGLVGQETQYF.

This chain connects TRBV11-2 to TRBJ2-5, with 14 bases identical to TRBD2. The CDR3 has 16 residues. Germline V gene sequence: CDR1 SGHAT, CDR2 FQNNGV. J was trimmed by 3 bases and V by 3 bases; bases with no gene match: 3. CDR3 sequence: CASSLGLAGVKETQYF. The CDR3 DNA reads TGTGCCAGCAGCTTGGGACTAGCGGGAGTAAAAGAGACCCAGTACTTC. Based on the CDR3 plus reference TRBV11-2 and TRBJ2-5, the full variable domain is EAGVAQSPRYKIIEKRQSVAFWCNPISGHATLYWYQQILGQGPKLLIQFQNNGVVDDSQLPKDRFSAERLKGVDSTLKIQPAKLEDSAVYLCASSLGLAGVKETQYFGPGTRLLVL.

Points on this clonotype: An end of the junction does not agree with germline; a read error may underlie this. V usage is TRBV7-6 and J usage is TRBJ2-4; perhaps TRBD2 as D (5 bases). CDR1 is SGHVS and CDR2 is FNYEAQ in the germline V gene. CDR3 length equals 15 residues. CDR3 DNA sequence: TGCGCCAGCAGCTTAGGGTCGGGGGCCAAAAACATTCAGTACTTC. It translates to CASSLGSGAKNIQYF.

DNA for the CDR3: TGTGCCAGCAGCTTAGGAGGTTGGGGCACTGAAGCTTTCTTT. This translates into CASSLGGWGTEAFF. V gene TRBV7-9 combines with J gene TRBJ1-1; D is unresolved. From germline, CDR1 is SEHNR and CDR2 FQNEAQ (reference sequence). With 1 base removed from V and 4 bases from J, the gap between germline ends came to 10 bases. The CDR3 has 14 residues.

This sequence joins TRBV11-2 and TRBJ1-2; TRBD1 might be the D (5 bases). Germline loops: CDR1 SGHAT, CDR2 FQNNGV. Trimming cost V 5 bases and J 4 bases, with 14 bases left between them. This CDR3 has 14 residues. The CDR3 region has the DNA TGTGCCAGCAGCCAAGGGGCAAGGGGCTATGGCTACACCTTC. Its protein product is CASSQGARGYGYTF. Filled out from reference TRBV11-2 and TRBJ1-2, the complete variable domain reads EAGVAQSPRYKIIEKRQSVAFWCNPISGHATLYWYQQILGQGPKLLIQFQNNGVVDDSQLPKDRFSAERLKGVDSTLKIQPAKLEDSAVYLCASSQGARGYGYTFGSGTRLTVV.

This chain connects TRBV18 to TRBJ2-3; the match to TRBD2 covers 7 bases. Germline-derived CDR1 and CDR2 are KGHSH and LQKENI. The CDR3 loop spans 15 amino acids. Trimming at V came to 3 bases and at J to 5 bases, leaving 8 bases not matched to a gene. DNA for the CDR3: TGTGCCAGCTCACCTGGACGAGCGGGACTAGATACGCAGTATTTT. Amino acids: CASSPGRAGLDTQYF. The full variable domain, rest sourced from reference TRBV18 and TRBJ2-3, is NAGVMQNPRHLVRRRGQEARLRCSPMKGHSHVYWYRQLPEEGLKFMVYLQKENIIDESGMPKERFSAEFPKEGPSILRIQQVVRGDSAAYFCASSPGRAGLDTQYFGPGTRLTVL.

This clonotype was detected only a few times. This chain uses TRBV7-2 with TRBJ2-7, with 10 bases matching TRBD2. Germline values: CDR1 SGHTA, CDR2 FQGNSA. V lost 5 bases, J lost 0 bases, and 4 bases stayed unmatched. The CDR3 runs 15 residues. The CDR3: CASSEAGGLSYEQYF. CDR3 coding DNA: TGTGCCAGCAGCGAAGCGGGGGGGCTCTCCTACGAGCAGTACTTC. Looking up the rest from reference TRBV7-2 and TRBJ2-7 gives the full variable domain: GAGVSQSPSNKVTEKGKDVELRCDPISGHTALYWYRQSLGQGLEFLIYFQGNSAPDKSGLPSDRFSAERTGGSVSTLTIQRTQQEDSAVYLCASSEAGGLSYEQYFGPGTRLTVT.

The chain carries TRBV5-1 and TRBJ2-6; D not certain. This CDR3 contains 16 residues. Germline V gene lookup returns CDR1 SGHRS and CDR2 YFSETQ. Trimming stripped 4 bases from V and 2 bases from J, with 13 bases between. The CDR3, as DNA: TGCGCCAGCAGCCCGAGCCCAAGCCCTGGGGCCAACGTCCTGACTTTC. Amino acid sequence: CASSPSPSPGANVLTF.

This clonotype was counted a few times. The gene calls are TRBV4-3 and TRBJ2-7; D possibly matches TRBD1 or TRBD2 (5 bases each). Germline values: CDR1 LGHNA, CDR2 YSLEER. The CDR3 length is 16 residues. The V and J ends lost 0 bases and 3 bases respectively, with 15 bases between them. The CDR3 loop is CASSQEGVEAVYEQYF. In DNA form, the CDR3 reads TGCGCCAGCAGCCAAGAAGGGGTAGAAGCGGTCTACGAGCAGTACTTC.

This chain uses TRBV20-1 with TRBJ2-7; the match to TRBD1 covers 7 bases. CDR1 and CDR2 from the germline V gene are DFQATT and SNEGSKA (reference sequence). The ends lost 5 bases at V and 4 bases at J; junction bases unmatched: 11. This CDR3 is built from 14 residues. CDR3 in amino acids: CSAARTGKFYEQYF. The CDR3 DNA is TGCAGTGCTGCGAGGACAGGAAAATTTTACGAGCAGTACTTC.

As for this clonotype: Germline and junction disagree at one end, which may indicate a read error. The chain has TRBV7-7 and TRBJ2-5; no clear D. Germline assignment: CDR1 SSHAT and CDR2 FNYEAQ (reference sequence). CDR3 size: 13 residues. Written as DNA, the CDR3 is TGTGCTAGCAGCCCAAGGGTTAGGGAGACCCAGTACTTC. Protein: CASSPRVRETQYF.

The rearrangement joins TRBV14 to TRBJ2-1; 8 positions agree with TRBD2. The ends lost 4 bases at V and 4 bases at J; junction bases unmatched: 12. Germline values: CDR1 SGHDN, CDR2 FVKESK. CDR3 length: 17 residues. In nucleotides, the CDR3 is TGTGCCAGCAGCCCCCCCAACCTAGCGGGCAGATACAATGAGCAGTTCTTC. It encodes CASSPPNLAGRYNEQFF.

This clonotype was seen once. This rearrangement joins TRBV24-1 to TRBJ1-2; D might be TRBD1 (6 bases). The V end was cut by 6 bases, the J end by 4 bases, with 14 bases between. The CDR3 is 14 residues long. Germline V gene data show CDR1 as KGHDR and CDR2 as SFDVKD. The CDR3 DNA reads TGTGCCACCAGTCCTACGGGGACAAGCTATGGCTACACCTTC. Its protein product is CATSPTGTSYGYTF.

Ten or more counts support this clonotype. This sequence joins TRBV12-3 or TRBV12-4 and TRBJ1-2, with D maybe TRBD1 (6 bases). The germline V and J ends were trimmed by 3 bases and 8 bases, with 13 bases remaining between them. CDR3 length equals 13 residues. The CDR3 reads CASSFSGGLGYTF. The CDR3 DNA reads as TGTGCCAGCAGTTTTTCGGGGGGCCTGGGCTACACCTTC.

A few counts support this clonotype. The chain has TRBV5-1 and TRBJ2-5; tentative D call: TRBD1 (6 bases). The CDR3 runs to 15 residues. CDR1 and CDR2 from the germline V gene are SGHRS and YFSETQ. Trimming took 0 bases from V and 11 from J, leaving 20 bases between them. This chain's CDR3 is CASSLVGGTYNEQYF. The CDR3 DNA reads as TGCGCCAGCAGCTTGGTAGGGGGAACCTACAATGAGCAGTACTTC.

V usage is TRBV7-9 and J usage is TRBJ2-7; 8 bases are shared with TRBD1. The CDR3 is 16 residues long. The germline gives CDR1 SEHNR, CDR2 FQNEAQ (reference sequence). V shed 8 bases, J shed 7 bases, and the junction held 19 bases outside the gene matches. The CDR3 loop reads CASGLGGQVSYNEQYF. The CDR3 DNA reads TGTGCCAGCGGACTCGGGGGACAGGTTTCCTACAATGAGCAGTACTTC.

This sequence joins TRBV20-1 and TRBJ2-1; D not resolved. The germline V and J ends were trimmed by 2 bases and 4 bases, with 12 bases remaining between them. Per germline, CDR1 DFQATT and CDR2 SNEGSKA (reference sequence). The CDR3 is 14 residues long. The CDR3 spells CSARTHISYNEQFF. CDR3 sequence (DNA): TGCAGTGCTAGAACCCACATTTCTTACAATGAGCAGTTCTTC.

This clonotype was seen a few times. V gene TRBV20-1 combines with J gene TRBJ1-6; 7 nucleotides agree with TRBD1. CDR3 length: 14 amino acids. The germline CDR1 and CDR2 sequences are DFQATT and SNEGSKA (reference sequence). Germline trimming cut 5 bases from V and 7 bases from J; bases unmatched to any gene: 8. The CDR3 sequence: CSARTGQGNSPLHF. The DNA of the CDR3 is TGCAGTGCTCGGACAGGCCAAGGCAATTCACCCCTCCACTTT.

CDR3 coding DNA: TGTGCCAGCAGTTTCGAGCAGAATAATTCACCCCTCCACTTT. Encoded protein: CASSFEQNNSPLHF. V is TRBV12-3 or TRBV12-4 and J is TRBJ1-6; D unresolved. CDR3 length: 14 residues. V was clipped by 3 bases and J by 5 bases, with 8 bases between them.

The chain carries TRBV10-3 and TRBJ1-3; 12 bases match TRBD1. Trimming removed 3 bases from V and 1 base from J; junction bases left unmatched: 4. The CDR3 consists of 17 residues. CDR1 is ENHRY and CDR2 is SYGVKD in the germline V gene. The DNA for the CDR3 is TGTGCCATCAGTGACCCGGGACAGGGGGCGTCTGGAAACACCATATATTTT. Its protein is CAISDPGQGASGNTIYF.

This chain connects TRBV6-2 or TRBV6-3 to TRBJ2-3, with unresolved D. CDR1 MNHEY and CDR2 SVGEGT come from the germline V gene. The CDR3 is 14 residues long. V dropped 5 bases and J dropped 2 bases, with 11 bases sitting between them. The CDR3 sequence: CASSALSLTDTQYF. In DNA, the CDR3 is TGTGCCAGCAGTGCTCTGTCCCTCACAGATACGCAGTATTTT.

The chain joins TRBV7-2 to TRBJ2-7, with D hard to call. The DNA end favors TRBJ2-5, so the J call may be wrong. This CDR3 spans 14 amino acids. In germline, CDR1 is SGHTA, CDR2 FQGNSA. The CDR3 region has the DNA TGTGCCAGCAGCTTAGCGACTGCCCAAGAGACCCAGTACTTC. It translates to CASSLATAQETQYF.

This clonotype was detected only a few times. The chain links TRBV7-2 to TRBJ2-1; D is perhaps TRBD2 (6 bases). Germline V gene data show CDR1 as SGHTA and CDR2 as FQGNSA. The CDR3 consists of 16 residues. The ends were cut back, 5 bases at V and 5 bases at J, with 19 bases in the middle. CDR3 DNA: TGTGCCAGCAGCGGTAGCGGATACTACGATAACAATGAGCAGTTCTTC. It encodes CASSGSGYYDNNEQFF. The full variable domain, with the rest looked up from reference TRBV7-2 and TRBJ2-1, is GAGVSQSPSNKVTEKGKDVELRCDPISGHTALYWYRQSLGQGLEFLIYFQGNSAPDKSGLPSDRFSAERTGGSVSTLTIQRTQQEDSAVYLCASSGSGYYDNNEQFFGPGTRLTVL.

For the CDR3, the DNA is TGTGCCAGCAAAGTTACTACAGATACGCAGTATTTT. Amino acids: CASKVTTDTQYF. The chain uses TRBV2 and TRBJ2-3; D remains unclear. Trimming took off 7 bases at V and 3 bases at J, with 8 bases between the two ends. Germline CDR1 is SNHLY and CDR2 is FYNNEI. The CDR3 is 12 residues long. The variable domain in full, with the rest retrieved from reference TRBV2 and TRBJ2-3, is EPEVTQTPSHQVTQMGQEVILRCVPISNHLYFYWYRQILGQKVEFLVSFYNNEISEKSEIFDDQFSVERPDGSNFTLKIRSTKLEDSAMYFCASKVTTDTQYFGPGTRLTVL.

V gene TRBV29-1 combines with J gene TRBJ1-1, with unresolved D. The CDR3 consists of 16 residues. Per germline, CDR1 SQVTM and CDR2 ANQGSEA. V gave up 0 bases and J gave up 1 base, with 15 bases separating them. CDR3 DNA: TGCAGCGTTGAAGATATCAATGATAGATGGAACACTGAAGCTTTCTTT. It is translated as CSVEDINDRWNTEAFF.

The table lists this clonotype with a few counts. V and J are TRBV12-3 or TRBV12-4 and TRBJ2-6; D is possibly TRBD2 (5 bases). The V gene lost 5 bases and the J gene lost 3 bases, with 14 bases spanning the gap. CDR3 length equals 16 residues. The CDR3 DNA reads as TGTGCCAGCAGTACTACTAGGAGGATTGGGGCCAACGTCCTGACTTTC. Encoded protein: CASSTTRRIGANVLTF.